Detailed here is one TCR beta chain. The sample comes from a study of blood T cell repertoires in COVID-19. Study-level background: The origin of the acute and convalescent COVID-19 samples was the United States, Italy and Spain. Nucleic acid was either cDNA or gDNA, and it came from T cells, B-cell-depleted T cells, or PBMCs.

Profiling relied on immunoSEQ multiplex PCR, and the TCRdb table lists in-frame clones only, not all of them. The sample has about 300,000 clones; about nine tenths are singletons. Germline CDR1 KGHSH, CDR2 LQKENI. The V and J ends lost 2 bases and 8 bases respectively, with 18 bases between them. The length of the CDR3 is 15 residues. In assigning cohorts, the study relied on participant-reported clinical history. Cohort 3 recovery required two negative PCRs, clearance, or symptom resolution. Source material: PBMCs or T cells enriched from blood (not recorded which). This sequence originates from a woman aged 18 to 35 who had recovered from COVID-19. The chain combines TRBV18 with TRBJ1-2; D call uncertain. This chain's CDR3 is CASSPTAGGNAGYTF. CDR3 nucleotides: TGTGCCAGCTCACCAACAGCAGGAGGTAATGCGGGCTACACCTTC.